The entry below gives a single T cell receptor beta chain sequence along with its context. Its matching antigen is unknown. Trimming removed 6 bases from V and 7 bases from J, with 18 bases in between. This CDR3 contains 14 residues. Looked up from germline, CDR1 is SGHDN and CDR2 is FVKESK. The sample originates from a study of CD8 T cells in Susac syndrome. Study context: Each patient with Susac syndrome, at the time of blood draw, was therapy-naive, on corticosteroids, or on intravenous immunoglobulin alone.

An input of about 0.45 to 1 ug of RNA was subjected to reverse transcription using random hexamers. TCRdb recomputed calls from the immunoSEQ multiplex PCR reads with MiXCR, one row per CDR3 protein. The data show about 190,000 distinct CDR3 sequences, with approximately 95% seen just once and around 0.16% held by the top ten. Study-level points and caveats: Detection of Susac-specific public clones gave some 15 in total CD8+ repertoires and about five in CD8+ TEMRA repertoires.

V usage is TRBV14 and J usage is TRBJ1-2; no clear D gene. The sample comprised CD8+ T cells from PBMCs. This TCR was sampled from a human donor with Susac syndrome. The CDR3 reads CASSHQDLGVGYTF. The CDR3 bases are TGTGCCAGCAGTCACCAAGACCTTGGGGTTGGCTACACCTTC. The full variable domain, with the rest looked up from reference TRBV14 and TRBJ1-2, is EAGVTQFPSHSVIEKGQTVTLRCDPISGHDNLYWYRRVMGKEIKFLLHFVKESKQDESGMPNNRFLAERTGGTYSTLKVQPAELEDSGVYFCASSHQDLGVGYTFGSGTRLTVV.